The clone carrying this T cell receptor beta chain was recorded a few times. Its cognate antigen is unknown. This entry comes from a study of CD8+ T cells in alopecia areata. The study, taken as a whole, reports: Possibly because of HLA-related factors, TCR sharing was less clear across patients than in mice.

CDR1 is ENHRY, CDR2 SYGVKD, per germline. Trimming left V 10 bases short and J 5 bases short, with 14 bases between. This CDR3 has 13 residues. RNA extraction and reverse transcription yielded cDNA as sequencing template. TCRdb's copy holds only in-frame clones and misses some; the assay was immunoSEQ multiplex PCR. The table has over 150,000 clones, 50% to 60% seen once. Collection of lesional scalp punch biopsies and peripheral blood was performed in alopecia areata patients. The origin of this receptor is a human donor with alopecia areata. The J gene is TRBJ1-4, the V gene TRBV10-3; D gene uncertain. This specimen consisted of CD4+ T cells sorted from blood, obtained at week 0. In DNA, the CDR3 is TGTGCCACAACAGCCTTCGACAATGAAAAACTGTTTTTT. This sequence encodes CATTAFDNEKLFF.